The 22 T cell receptor beta chains reported below all come from one sample, sequenced in a study of beta chain features in type 1 diabetes (dated by TCRdb to the late 2010s). To prepare the library, the immunoSEQ multiplex PCR assay was applied. All of the isolated RNA was reverse transcribed with the High Capacity cDNA Reverse Transcription Kit, so expressed TCRB transcripts were sequenced. TCRdb took over this immuneACCESS table, retaining in-frame rearrangements with V and J assigned. Such tables are incomplete; in checked studies, under half of the missing clones stem from an unresolved V gene, and the remainder is unexplained. This sample is represented by 350,000 to 450,000 clones; approximately 13% of them were singletons. 0.03% to 0.04% of the sample belongs to the ten largest clones. What was sequenced was naive CD4+ T cells from blood. In the paper's terms, the cell subset or site label means: true naive CD4+ T cells. The source of these receptors is a man under 40 in good health.

The chain couples TRBV9 to TRBJ2-3; D not certain. Germline V gene sequence: CDR1 SGDLS, CDR2 YYNGEE. The germline V and J ends were trimmed by 0 bases and 0 bases, with 11 bases remaining between them. The CDR3 extends over 16 amino acids. The DNA for the CDR3 is TGTGCCAGCAGCGTAGGGTCGAGTTTTAGCACAGATACGCAGTATTTT. Protein: CASSVGSSFSTDTQYF.

This clone was recorded many times. The rearrangement joins TRBV29-1 to TRBJ1-1; no reliable D call. Trimming pared 3 bases from V and 11 bases from J, leaving 4 bases between. There are 8 residues in the CDR3. Germline V CDR1 and CDR2: SQVTM, ANQGSEA. CDR3 DNA: TGCAGCGTTGACAGGGCTTTCTTT. As protein: CSVDRAFF.

The chain employs TRBV4-3 and TRBJ2-1; 16 bases align to TRBD2. The CDR3 sequence is 16 residues long. J lost 10 bases, V lost 3 bases, and 6 bases had no gene match. CDR1 LGHNA and CDR2 YSLEER come from the germline V gene. CDR3 nucleotides: TGCGCCAGCAGCCAGGGACTAGCGGGAGGGATTAACGAGCAGTTCTTC. Protein sequence: CASSQGLAGGINEQFF.

This clone appeared a few times. The chain uses TRBV18 and TRBJ2-5; D ambiguous. The V end lost 6 bases, the J end lost 3 bases, and 14 bases lay between the germline ends. The CDR3 totals 14 residues. Germline assignment: CDR1 KGHSH and CDR2 LQKENI. The DNA for the CDR3 is TGTGCCAGCTCCATCACCCGAGCCAAAGAGACCCAGTACTTC. Its translation: CASSITRAKETQYF.

Only a few counts were recorded for this clone. The rearrangement joins TRBV2 to TRBJ2-3; the D gene is possibly TRBD2 (5 bases). CDR3 size: 12 residues. The germline V gene encodes CDR1 SNHLY and CDR2 FYNNEI. The V and J ends lost 8 bases and 5 bases respectively, with 11 bases between them. CDR3 loop: CASGRGRDTQYF. The DNA of the CDR3 is TGTGCCAGCGGGAGAGGGAGAGATACGCAGTATTTT.

The chain combines TRBV15 with TRBJ2-7, with TRBD2 matching 7 bases. The trim removed 0 bases at V and 1 base at J, leaving 6 bases unmatched. CDR1 and CDR2 from the germline V gene are LNHNV and YYDKDF (reference sequence). The CDR3 has 16 residues. The CDR3 here is CATSRDRVAGSYEQYF. CDR3 in DNA: TGTGCCACCAGCAGAGATAGGGTAGCGGGTTCCTACGAGCAGTACTTC. The full variable domain, rest sourced from reference TRBV15 and TRBJ2-7, is DAMVIQNPRYQVTQFGKPVTLSCSQTLNHNVMYWYQQKSSQAPKLLFHYYDKDFNNEADTPDNFQSRRPNTSFCFLDIRSPGLGDTAMYLCATSRDRVAGSYEQYFGPGTRLTVT.

This clone was recorded a few times. The V call is TRBV5-1, the J call TRBJ2-6, with D possibly being TRBD1 (6 bases). Trimming left V 4 bases short and J 0 bases short, with 14 bases between. Germline V CDR1 and CDR2: SGHRS, YFSETQ. The CDR3 length is 17 residues. The CDR3 here is CASSMGHRNSGANVLTF. The CDR3 nucleotides read TGCGCCAGCAGCATGGGACACAGAAACTCTGGGGCCAACGTCCTGACTTTC.

This clone was seen more than once but under ten times. The V call is TRBV14, the J call TRBJ2-5; D uncertain. V lost 1 base, J lost 7 bases, and 10 bases lay in between. Germline lookup yields CDR1 SGHDN and CDR2 FVKESK. The CDR3 has 13 residues. As DNA, the CDR3 is TGTGCCAGCAGCCAAGGTTCGGGTCTGACCCAGTACTTC. Residues: CASSQGSGLTQYF.

This sequence joins TRBV5-1 and TRBJ2-7; 7 bases match TRBD1. Looked up from germline, CDR1 is SGHRS and CDR2 is YFSETQ. This CDR3 region has 15 residues. The trim removed 0 bases at V and 2 bases at J, leaving 5 bases unmatched. CDR3 DNA sequence: TGCGCCAGCAGCTTGGGCACCACAGGGGCCTACGAGCAGTACGTC. This codes for CASSLGTTGAYEQYV.

The chain carries TRBV5-4 and TRBJ2-3, with TRBD2 matching 7 bases. This CDR3 contains 16 residues. Germline CDR1 reads SGHNT; CDR2 reads YYREEE (reference sequence). Trimming took 2 bases from V and 2 from J; bases not matched to a gene: 8. CDR3 in amino acids: CASSFSSGKNTDTQYF. DNA for the CDR3: TGTGCCAGCAGCTTCTCTAGCGGAAAAAACACAGATACGCAGTATTTT.

The chain combines TRBV5-1 with TRBJ1-2, with D uncertain. The CDR3 covers 14 residues. V was shortened by 4 bases and J by 6 bases, with 16 bases between the two germline ends. Per the germline V gene, CDR1 is SGHRS and CDR2 is YFSETQ. As DNA, the CDR3 is TGCGCCAGCAGCCCCGTAGGTTATATCGATGGCTACACCTTC. It translates to CASSPVGYIDGYTF.

This clone was seen a few times. This chain links TRBV5-4 with TRBJ2-1; the match to TRBD2 covers 12 bases. Trimming at V came to 2 bases and at J to 4 bases, leaving 7 bases not matched to a gene. The CDR3 is 17 residues long. From germline, CDR1 is SGHNT and CDR2 YYREEE (reference sequence). DNA of the CDR3: TGTGCCAGCAGCTTACCGGGTCTAGCGGGGGGGTACAATGAGCAGTTCTTC. This encodes CASSLPGLAGGYNEQFF.

The chain couples TRBV10-3 to TRBJ2-7; D is unclear. Germline CDR1 is ENHRY and CDR2 is SYGVKD. Trimming cost V 6 bases and J 0 bases, with 9 bases left between them. The length of the CDR3 is 13 residues. The CDR3 DNA reads as TGTGCCATCAGACCGGGTTACTCCTACGAGCAGTACGTC. Residues: CAIRPGYSYEQYV.

This sequence joins TRBV7-2 and TRBJ2-5, with D unresolved. V shed 1 base and J shed 4 bases, with 7 bases lying between them. Germline CDR1 reads SGHTA; CDR2 reads FQGNSA. This CDR3 is 13 amino acids long. The CDR3 region has the DNA TGTGCCAGCAGCTTAGGGGCCTTAGAGACCCAGTACTTC. Translated, it gives CASSLGALETQYF.

This chain connects TRBV29-1 to TRBJ1-4, with D possibly TRBD1 on 6 matching bases. V gave up 6 bases and J gave up 0 bases, with 17 bases separating them. The CDR3 sequence is 16 residues long. Germline CDR1 is SQVTM and CDR2 is ANQGSEA. The CDR3 sequence: CSVRLGARATNEKLFF. Written as DNA, the CDR3 is TGCAGCGTCCGTTTGGGGGCGCGGGCAACTAATGAAAAACTGTTTTTT.

The genes are TRBV5-4 and TRBJ2-1; 11 positions agree with TRBD2. V trimming: 0 bases; J trimming: 7 bases; junction bases outside the gene matches: 12. The germline gives CDR1 SGHNT, CDR2 YYREEE (reference sequence). The CDR3 contains 18 residues. The CDR3 DNA reads as TGTGCCAGCAGCTTGGCGGTAACGACTAGCGGGGTAACGAATGAGCAGTTCTTC. Residues: CASSLAVTTSGVTNEQFF. Supplemented by reference TRBV5-4 and TRBJ2-1, the full variable domain reads ETGVTQSPTHLIKTRGQQVTLRCSSQSGHNTVSWYQQALGQGPQFIFQYYREEENGRGNFPPRFSGLQFPNYSSELNVNALELDDSALYLCASSLAVTTSGVTNEQFFGPGTRLTVL.

This chain links TRBV4-3 with TRBJ2-2; a possible D gene is TRBD2 (5 bases). The CDR3 runs to 16 residues. Trimming cost V 1 base and J 1 base, with 10 bases left between them. The germline gives CDR1 LGHNA, CDR2 YSLEER. Here the CDR3 reads CASSQVGAGNTGELFF. CDR3 DNA sequence: TGCGCCAGCAGCCAAGTCGGCGCGGGGAACACCGGGGAGCTGTTTTTT.

This clone was observed a few times. This specimen includes other DNA sequences encoding the same CDR3. The chain employs TRBV18 and TRBJ1-1; D may be TRBD1 (6 bases). V was cut by 4 bases and J by 1 base, with 10 bases left in between. There are 14 residues in the CDR3. The V gene's germline CDR1 is KGHSH and CDR2 LQKENI. This chain's CDR3 is CASSLQQGNTEAFF. CDR3 DNA: TGTGCCAGCTCACTCCAACAGGGGAACACTGAAGCTTTCTTT. Together with reference TRBV18 and TRBJ1-1, the CDR3 gives the full variable domain: NAGVMQNPRHLVRRRGQEARLRCSPMKGHSHVYWYRQLPEEGLKFMVYLQKENIIDESGMPKERFSAEFPKEGPSILRIQQVVRGDSAAYFCASSLQQGNTEAFFGQGTRLTVV.

This sequence joins TRBV7-9 and TRBJ2-5, with 7 bases aligning to TRBD2. The trim removed 2 bases at V and 4 bases at J, leaving 7 bases unmatched. Germline V gives CDR1 SEHNR, CDR2 FQNEAQ (reference sequence). CDR3 length equals 15 residues. The CDR3: CASSLQLAERETQYF. In nucleotides, the CDR3 is TGTGCCAGCAGCTTACAGCTAGCGGAGAGAGAGACCCAGTACTTC.

The chain combines TRBV15 with TRBJ1-2; 7 bases match TRBD1. V was clipped by 5 bases and J by 3 bases; unmatched bases: 9. Germline loops: CDR1 LNHNV, CDR2 YYDKDF (reference sequence). The CDR3 spans 15 residues. The CDR3: CATSFDRDLYYGYTF. The DNA for the CDR3 is TGTGCCACCAGCTTCGACAGGGACCTTTACTATGGCTACACCTTC.

This clone has just a few counts. The chain couples TRBV18 to TRBJ2-3; D might be TRBD1 or TRBD2, each matching 5 bases. Trimming pared 3 bases from V and 0 bases from J, leaving 19 bases between. The CDR3 totals 18 residues. The germline V gene encodes CDR1 KGHSH and CDR2 LQKENI. CDR3: CASSPARPGTASTDTQYF. In nucleotides, the CDR3 is TGTGCCAGCTCACCTGCCCGGCCGGGGACGGCTAGCACAGATACGCAGTATTTT.

The genes are TRBV9 and TRBJ2-3, with D possibly matching TRBD2 (5 bases). The CDR3 has 15 residues. Trimming stripped 0 bases from V and 0 bases from J, with 8 bases between. The germline V gene has CDR1 SGDLS and CDR2 YYNGEE. CDR3 bases: TGTGCCAGCAGCGTAGTGAGCGGAAGCACAGATACGCAGTATTTT. Its translation is CASSVVSGSTDTQYF.